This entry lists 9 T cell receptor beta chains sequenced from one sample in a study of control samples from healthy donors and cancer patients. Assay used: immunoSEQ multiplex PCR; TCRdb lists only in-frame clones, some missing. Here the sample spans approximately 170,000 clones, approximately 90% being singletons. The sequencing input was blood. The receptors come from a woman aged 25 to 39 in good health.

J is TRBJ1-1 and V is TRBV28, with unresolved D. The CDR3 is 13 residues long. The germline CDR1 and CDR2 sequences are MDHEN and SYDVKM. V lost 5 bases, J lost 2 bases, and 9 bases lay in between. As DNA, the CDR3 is TGTGCCAGCAGTACCGGGTACAACACTGAAGCTTTCTTT. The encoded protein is CASSTGYNTEAFF.

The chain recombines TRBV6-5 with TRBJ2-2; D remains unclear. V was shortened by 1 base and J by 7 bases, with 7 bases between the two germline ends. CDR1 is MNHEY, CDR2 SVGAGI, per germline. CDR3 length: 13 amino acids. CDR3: CASSYLANGELFF. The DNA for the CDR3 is TGTGCCAGCAGTTACTTGGCGAACGGGGAGCTGTTTTTT.

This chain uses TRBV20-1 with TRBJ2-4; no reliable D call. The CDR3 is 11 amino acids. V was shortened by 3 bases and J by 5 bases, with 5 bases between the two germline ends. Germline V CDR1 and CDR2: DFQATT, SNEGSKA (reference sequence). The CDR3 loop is CSASSQNIQYF. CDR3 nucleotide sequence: TGCAGTGCTAGCTCTCAAAACATTCAGTACTTC.

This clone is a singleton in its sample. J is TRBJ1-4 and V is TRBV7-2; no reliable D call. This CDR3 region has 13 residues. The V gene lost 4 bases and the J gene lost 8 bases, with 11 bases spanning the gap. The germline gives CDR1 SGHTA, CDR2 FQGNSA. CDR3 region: CASSSGPREKLFF. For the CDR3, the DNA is TGTGCCAGCAGCTCAGGACCTAGGGAAAAACTGTTTTTT.

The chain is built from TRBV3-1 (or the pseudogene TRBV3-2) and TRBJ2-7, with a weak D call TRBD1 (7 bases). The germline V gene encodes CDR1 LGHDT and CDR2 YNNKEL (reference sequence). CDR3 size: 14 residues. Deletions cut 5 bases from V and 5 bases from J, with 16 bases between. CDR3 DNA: TGTGCCAGCAGCTTATCAGGGGGGTCCGACGAGCAGTACTTC. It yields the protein CASSLSGGSDEQYF.

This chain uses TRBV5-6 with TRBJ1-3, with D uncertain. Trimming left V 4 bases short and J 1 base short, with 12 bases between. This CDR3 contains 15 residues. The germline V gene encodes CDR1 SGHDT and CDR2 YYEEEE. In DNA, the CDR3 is TGTGCCAGCAGCACCAACCGCAGGTCTGGAAACACCATATATTTT. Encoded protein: CASSTNRRSGNTIYF.

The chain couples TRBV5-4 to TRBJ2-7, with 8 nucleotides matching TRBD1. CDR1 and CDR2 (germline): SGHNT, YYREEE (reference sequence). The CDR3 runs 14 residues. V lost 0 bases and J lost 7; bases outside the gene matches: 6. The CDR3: CASSLVQGQEEQYF. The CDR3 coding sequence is TGTGCCAGCAGCTTGGTACAGGGACAGGAAGAGCAGTACTTC.

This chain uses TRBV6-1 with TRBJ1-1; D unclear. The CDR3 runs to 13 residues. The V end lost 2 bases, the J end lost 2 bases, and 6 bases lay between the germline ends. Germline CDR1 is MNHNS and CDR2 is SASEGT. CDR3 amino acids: CASSESSNTEAFF. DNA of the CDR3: TGTGCCAGCAGTGAAAGCAGCAACACTGAAGCTTTCTTT.

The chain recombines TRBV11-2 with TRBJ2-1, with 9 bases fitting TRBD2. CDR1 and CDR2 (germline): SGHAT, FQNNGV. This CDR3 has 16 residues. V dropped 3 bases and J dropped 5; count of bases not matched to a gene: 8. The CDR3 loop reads CASSLSPSGKNNEQFF. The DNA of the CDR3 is TGTGCCAGCAGCTTGTCCCCTAGCGGGAAAAACAATGAGCAGTTCTTC. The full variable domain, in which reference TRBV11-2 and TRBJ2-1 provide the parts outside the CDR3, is EAGVAQSPRYKIIEKRQSVAFWCNPISGHATLYWYQQILGQGPKLLIQFQNNGVVDDSQLPKDRFSAERLKGVDSTLKIQPAKLEDSAVYLCASSLSPSGKNNEQFFGPGTRLTVL.